Given below is one TCR beta chain in context. Some clones are missing from TCRdb's copy, which holds only in-frame ones; the method was immunoSEQ multiplex PCR. The sample lists about 200,000 clones; approximately 90% were seen once. This sample stems from a study of blood T cell repertoires in COVID-19. Germline V gene data show CDR1 as MGHRA and CDR2 as YSYEKL. CDR3 length equals 15 residues. V lost 3 bases and J 1 base, leaving 12 bases between the germline ends. Sequenced input: PBMCs or T cells enriched from blood (not recorded which). The sequence was collected from a man in his thirties or forties who had recovered from COVID-19. This chain links TRBV4-1 with TRBJ1-1, with D possibly TRBD1 on 6 matching bases. The CDR3 bases are TGCGCCAGCAGCCAGGAGAGACAGGCGAACACTGAAGCTTTCTTT. Translation gives CASSQERQANTEAFF.